This T cell receptor beta chain emerged from a study of beta chain features in type 1 diabetes. The study's findings and limits: A moderate, significant TCRB CDR3 shortening appeared in type 1 diabetes across four CD4+ subsets. Junctions at VDJ sites from type 1 diabetes patients had fewer insertions and more deletions.

CD45RO/CCR7/CD25/CD127/CD95/CD27 staining was used to isolate CD4+ naive, central memory, regulatory and stem cell-like memory cells by sorting. This clone was counted between two and nine times. Its antigen is unidentified. Since all of the isolated RNA was reverse transcribed, expressed TCRB transcripts were what got sequenced. TCRdb keeps only in-frame clones here, not all; method: immunoSEQ multiplex PCR. Altogether nearly 700,000 clones are present, roughly 13% being singletons, with the ten largest covering 0.02% to 0.025%. The CDR3 is 12 amino acids. The germline V gene has CDR1 GTSNPN and CDR2 SVGIG (reference sequence). V was shortened by 5 bases and J by 5 bases, with 12 bases between the two germline ends.

The rearrangement uses TRBV30 and TRBJ1-1, with D unresolved. The sample comprised naive CD4+ T cells from blood. The sequence derives from a man aged 18 to 30 with type 1 diabetes. The CDR3 DNA reads TGTGCCTGGGGACTGACCGAAACTGAAGCTTTCTTT. It specifies CAWGLTETEAFF.